The 16 T cell receptor beta chains below come from one sample, sequenced in a study of blood T cell repertoires in COVID-19. Method: immunoSEQ multiplex PCR; TCRdb's copy keeps in-frame clones and lacks some. The table shows 290,000 or so clones, with about nine tenths occurring only once. Sequenced: peripheral blood. The source of these receptors is a man younger than 35 with active or convalescent COVID-19.

The chain has TRBV10-3 and TRBJ2-2; 8 bases match TRBD2. The V gene end was trimmed by 8 bases and the J gene end by 0 bases; junction bases not matched to a gene: 8. Germline CDR1 reads ENHRY; CDR2 reads SYGVKD. CDR3 size: 16 residues. As DNA, the CDR3 is TGTGCCATCCCGTCGGGGGGGACCTCGAACACCGGGGAGCTGTTTTTT. Residues: CAIPSGGTSNTGELFF.

This chain links TRBV2 with TRBJ2-1, with TRBD2 identical over 16 bases. CDR1 and CDR2 from the germline V gene are SNHLY and FYNNEI. The trim removed 6 bases at V and 0 bases at J, leaving 14 bases unmatched. The CDR3 totals 21 residues. The CDR3 DNA is TGTGCCAGCAGCCCCGGGACTAGCGGGAGGGACATAACGAGCTCCTACAATGAGCAGTTCTTC. This codes for CASSPGTSGRDITSSYNEQFF. The full variable domain, its missing parts supplied by reference TRBV2 and TRBJ2-1, is EPEVTQTPSHQVTQMGQEVILRCVPISNHLYFYWYRQILGQKVEFLVSFYNNEISEKSEIFDDQFSVERPDGSNFTLKIRSTKLEDSAMYFCASSPGTSGRDITSSYNEQFFGPGTRLTVL.

The chain combines TRBV3-1 (or the pseudogene TRBV3-2) with TRBJ2-1; D not certain. Germline assignment: CDR1 LGHDT and CDR2 YNNKEL (reference sequence). Between the trimmed V and J ends, which lost 5 bases and 6 bases, there was a span of 17 bases. This CDR3 has 15 amino acids. The CDR3 here is CASSTQYPRSNEQFF. CDR3 coding DNA: TGTGCCAGCAGCACCCAATACCCCCGGAGCAATGAGCAGTTCTTC.

V is TRBV3-1 (or the pseudogene TRBV3-2) and J is TRBJ2-3; 9 bases are shared with TRBD2. CDR1 is LGHDT, CDR2 YNNKEL, per germline (reference sequence). There are 15 residues in the CDR3. Trimming took 6 bases from V and 5 from J; bases not matched to a gene: 9. CDR3 sequence reads: CASSPIAGAGDTQYF. The CDR3 DNA is TGTGCCAGCAGTCCCATAGCGGGGGCGGGAGATACGCAGTATTTT.

CDR3 residues: CSVTVGGANEKLFF. The CDR3 DNA is TGCAGCGTTACAGTGGGAGGCGCGAATGAAAAACTGTTTTTT. The genes are TRBV29-1 and TRBJ1-4; D remains ambiguous. The V gene's germline CDR1 is SQVTM and CDR2 ANQGSEA. Deletions cut 5 bases from V and 5 bases from J, with 15 bases between. This CDR3 has 14 residues.

V and J are TRBV6-5 and TRBJ2-2, with D possibly being TRBD2 (5 bases). Trimming took off 7 bases at V and 3 bases at J, with 15 bases between the two ends. There are 15 residues in the CDR3. CDR1 is MNHEY and CDR2 is SVGAGI in the germline V gene. The DNA for the CDR3 is TGTGCCAGCAAATCCCTAGGAGGTGACACCGGGGAGCTGTTTTTT. It codes for CASKSLGGDTGELFF.

The V call is TRBV28, the J call TRBJ1-6; TRBD1 matches 8 bases. Germline-derived CDR1 and CDR2 are MDHEN and SYDVKM. Losses at the gene ends were 7 bases for V and 2 bases for J; bases not matched to a gene: 7. CDR3 length equals 16 residues. The CDR3 reads CASKLQGGPYNSPLHF. The CDR3 DNA reads TGTGCCAGCAAATTACAGGGGGGGCCCTATAATTCACCCCTCCACTTT.

The rearrangement joins TRBV5-8 to TRBJ2-5, with D possibly TRBD2 on 5 matching bases. Germline values: CDR1 SGHTS, CDR2 YDEGEE. V gave up 5 bases and J gave up 5 bases, with 19 bases separating them. CDR3 length: 15 residues. DNA for the CDR3: TGTGCCAGCAGGACTGGACGGCTGTCGGGGGAGACCCAGTACTTC. Protein product: CASRTGRLSGETQYF.

This chain joins TRBV2 and TRBJ1-4; 7 bases align to TRBD1. Germline-derived CDR1 and CDR2 are SNHLY and FYNNEI. Losses at the gene ends were 5 bases for V and 12 bases for J; bases not matched to a gene: 3. The CDR3 has 11 amino acids. The chain's CDR3 is CASSITGELFF. The CDR3 coding sequence is TGTGCCAGCAGTATCACAGGGGAACTGTTTTTT.

This clone was observed once. The rearrangement uses TRBV11-2 and TRBJ2-7; D unclear. This CDR3 is 14 amino acids long. Deletions cut 3 bases from V and 7 bases from J, with 16 bases between. Germline CDR1 reads SGHAT; CDR2 reads FQNNGV. CDR3 sequence reads: CASSFSAFWSEQYF. The CDR3 coding sequence is TGTGCCAGCAGCTTTTCGGCCTTTTGGAGTGAGCAGTACTTC.

The chain combines TRBV6-5 with TRBJ2-1; D gene ambiguous. The V end was cut by 8 bases, the J end by 9 bases, with 17 bases between. The CDR3 totals 13 residues. Germline CDR1 reads MNHEY; CDR2 reads SVGAGI. CDR3 bases: TGTGCCAGCCTTCTTTACCAGACAACTGAGCAGTTCTTC. Encoded protein: CASLLYQTTEQFF.

The genes are TRBV19 and TRBJ2-2; a weak D match, TRBD2 (6 bases). The V end lost 3 bases, the J end lost 1 base, and 6 bases lay between the germline ends. Germline-derived CDR1 and CDR2 are LNHDA and SQIVND (reference sequence). This CDR3 comprises 14 residues. Here the CDR3 DNA reads TGTGCCAGTAGTATCGGGAGGAACACCGGGGAGCTGTTTTTT. This codes for CASSIGRNTGELFF.

This chain uses TRBV7-9 with TRBJ1-5; D gene ambiguous. This CDR3 region has 12 residues. Trimming removed 4 bases at V and 4 bases at J, with 5 bases between. Germline V gives CDR1 SEHNR, CDR2 FQNEAQ (reference sequence). This chain's CDR3 is CASSSRNQPQHF. Written as DNA, the CDR3 is TGTGCCAGCAGCTCTCGTAATCAGCCCCAGCATTTT.

CDR3 DNA sequence: TGTGCCAGCGCTCTGGCGGGGCTTAATGAAAAACTGTTTTTT. Protein: CASALAGLNEKLFF. The chain has TRBV25-1 and TRBJ1-4; TRBD1 might be the D (5 bases). CDR1 MGHDK and CDR2 SYGVNS come from the germline V gene. The V end lost 8 bases, the J end lost 4 bases, and 14 bases lay between the germline ends. The CDR3 is made up of 14 amino acids.

The gene calls are TRBV7-3 and TRBJ1-2; no reliable D call. Trimming stripped 5 bases from V and 7 bases from J, with 11 bases between. The CDR3 loop spans 12 amino acids. Germline values: CDR1 SGHTA, CDR2 FQGTGA. CDR3 region: CASSERTGGYTF. As DNA, the CDR3 is TGTGCCAGCAGCGAGCGGACTGGTGGCTACACCTTC.

The rearrangement links TRBV30 to TRBJ2-1, with 7 bases fitting TRBD1. CDR1 is GTSNPN, CDR2 SVGIG, per germline (reference sequence). This CDR3 region has 14 residues. V shed 4 bases and J 5 bases; nucleotides not matched to a gene: 8. CDR3 in amino acids: CAWNNRGSNNEQFF. DNA for the CDR3: TGTGCCTGGAATAACAGGGGTTCCAACAATGAGCAGTTCTTC.